These 20 T cell receptor beta chains came from one sample sequenced in a study of blood T cell repertoires in COVID-19. Generated by immunoSEQ multiplex PCR, the TCRdb table keeps only in-frame clones and is missing some. Of about 75,000 clones listed, around 90% are singletons. The sample comprised peripheral blood. Source of these receptors: a human donor in a cohort sampled during active COVID-19.

Written as DNA, the CDR3 is TGTGCCAGCAGCCCAGGACTAGCGGGGGGCACAGATACGCAGTATTTT. As protein: CASSPGLAGGTDTQYF. The gene calls are TRBV7-9 and TRBJ2-3; 13 nucleotides line up with TRBD2. V dropped 5 bases and J dropped 1; count of bases not matched to a gene: 3. CDR3 length: 16 amino acids. The germline V gene has CDR1 SEHNR and CDR2 FQNEAQ (reference sequence). Supplemented by reference TRBV7-9 and TRBJ2-3, the full variable domain reads DTGVSQNPRHKITKRGQNVTFRCDPISEHNRLYWYRQTLGQGPEFLTYFQNEAQLEKSRLLSDRFSAERPKGSFSTLEIQRTEQGDSAMYLCASSPGLAGGTDTQYFGPGTRLTVL.

The chain has TRBV9 and TRBJ2-7, with D tentatively TRBD2 (5 bases). CDR3 length: 15 amino acids. The V and J ends lost 0 bases and 5 bases respectively, with 15 bases between them. The germline CDR1 and CDR2 sequences are SGDLS and YYNGEE. Here the CDR3 reads CASSVVLRGLNEQYF. The CDR3 DNA reads as TGTGCCAGCAGCGTAGTTCTCCGGGGTTTAAACGAGCAGTACTTC. Full variable domain (rest looked up from reference TRBV9 and TRBJ2-7): DSGVTQTPKHLITATGQRVTLRCSPRSGDLSVYWYQQSLDQGLQFLIQYYNGEERAKGNILERFSAQQFPDLHSELNLSSLELGDSALYFCASSVVLRGLNEQYFGPGTRLTVT.

The chain is built from TRBV28 and TRBJ1-4; D possibly corresponds to TRBD1 (6 bases). Per germline, CDR1 MDHEN and CDR2 SYDVKM. The germline V and J ends were trimmed by 6 bases and 0 bases, with 11 bases remaining between them. The CDR3 sequence is 15 residues long. For the CDR3, the DNA is TGTGCCAGCAGCCCAGGGGTTCCAACTAATGAAAAACTGTTTTTT. Translation: CASSPGVPTNEKLFF.

The rearrangement joins TRBV7-3 to TRBJ1-1, with 9 bases fitting TRBD1. The CDR3 runs 15 residues. Germline V gene data show CDR1 as SGHTA and CDR2 as FQGTGA. V trimming: 1 base; J trimming: 1 base; junction bases outside the gene matches: 1. The CDR3 reads CASSLMGQGNTEAFF. Written as DNA, the CDR3 is TGTGCCAGCAGCTTAATGGGACAGGGGAACACTGAAGCTTTCTTT.

The CDR3 nucleotides are TGTGCCAGCAGCTCCGGACAGGGGCCTGGCTACACCTTC. The encoded protein is CASSSGQGPGYTF. The chain links TRBV7-2 to TRBJ1-2, with 9 bases lining up with TRBD1. The CDR3 is 13 amino acids. Trimming took 4 bases from V and 7 from J; bases not matched to a gene: 4. Germline CDR1 is SGHTA and CDR2 is FQGNSA.

The chain recombines TRBV28 with TRBJ1-4, with D unclear. The CDR3 has 15 amino acids. CDR1 and CDR2 from the germline V gene are MDHEN and SYDVKM. Trimming stripped 0 bases from V and 0 bases from J, with 5 bases between. The CDR3 nucleotides are TGTGCCAGCAGTTTATGGAGTGCAACTAATGAAAAACTGTTTTTT. This codes for CASSLWSATNEKLFF.

The V call is TRBV18, the J call TRBJ1-5; 9 nucleotides line up with TRBD1. V lost 2 bases to trimming and J lost 3 bases; unmatched junction nucleotides: 5. The germline CDR1 and CDR2 sequences are KGHSH and LQKENI. The CDR3 consists of 16 residues. CDR3 amino acids: CASSPTGGANNQPQHF. The DNA of the CDR3 is TGTGCCAGCTCACCAACAGGGGGCGCGAACAATCAGCCCCAGCATTTT.

This rearrangement joins TRBV5-5 to TRBJ2-1; a possible D gene is TRBD1 (6 bases). V lost 3 bases and J lost 3, with 10 bases in between. From germline, CDR1 is SGHKS and CDR2 YYEKEE (reference sequence). The CDR3 covers 14 residues. Here the CDR3 DNA reads TGTGCCAGCAGCTGGCAGGGACACTACAATGAGCAGTTCTTC. Translation: CASSWQGHYNEQFF.

The chain employs TRBV6-2 or TRBV6-3 and TRBJ1-6; 9 bases line up with TRBD1. Germline CDR1 is MNHEY and CDR2 is SVGEGT. The CDR3 covers 15 residues. J gave up 10 bases and V 2 bases, and 6 bases lay outside the gene matches. CDR3 DNA: TGTGCCAGCAGTTACCCCGGACAGGGGTGGTCACCCCTCCACTTT. Translating gives CASSYPGQGWSPLHF.

The genes are TRBV30 and TRBJ1-1; D gene ambiguous. Germline V lookup: CDR1 GTSNPN, CDR2 SVGIG (reference sequence). Trimming left V 3 bases short and J 5 bases short, with 7 bases between. CDR3 length equals 11 residues. The CDR3 nucleotides read TGTGCCTGGAGGCAGAGGACTGAAGCTTTCTTT. Amino acid sequence: CAWRQRTEAFF.

The chain uses TRBV5-8 and TRBJ1-5; D might be TRBD1 (5 bases). Germline V lookup: CDR1 SGHTS, CDR2 YDEGEE. V was pared by 4 bases and J by 7 bases, with 15 bases between. The CDR3 contains 14 residues. The CDR3 loop reads CASSHSRATQPQHF. In DNA, the CDR3 is TGTGCCAGCAGCCACAGCAGGGCGACCCAGCCCCAGCATTTT. Drawing the rest from reference TRBV5-8 and TRBJ1-5, the complete variable domain is EAGVTQSPTHLIKTRGQQATLRCSPISGHTSVYWYQQALGLGLQFLLWYDEGEERNRGNFPPRFSGRQFPNYSSELNVNALELEDSALYLCASSHSRATQPQHFGDGTRLSIL.

This clone was found once. The chain has TRBV5-4 and TRBJ2-5; 11 bases map to TRBD2. The CDR3 runs 17 residues. V lost 4 bases to trimming and J lost 1 base; unmatched junction nucleotides: 9. Germline values: CDR1 SGHNT, CDR2 YYREEE (reference sequence). The CDR3 reads CASSLAGTSGPQETQYF. In nucleotides, the CDR3 is TGTGCCAGCAGCCTAGCCGGGACTAGCGGCCCCCAAGAGACCCAGTACTTC.

DNA of the CDR3: TGTGCCAGCAGCTCCCGGACTTCCATCAGGCGCGAGCAGTACTTC. This translates into CASSSRTSIRREQYF. The chain combines TRBV5-4 with TRBJ2-7, with D maybe TRBD2 (5 bases). Germline loops: CDR1 SGHNT, CDR2 YYREEE (reference sequence). The V and J ends lost 3 bases and 6 bases respectively, with 19 bases between them. The length of the CDR3 is 15 residues.

The J gene is TRBJ2-5, the V gene TRBV29-1; 9 bases fit TRBD2. CDR1 and CDR2 (germline): SQVTM, ANQGSEA. CDR3 size: 15 residues. The junction had 9 bases not matched to a gene; V was cut back by 5 bases and J by 2 bases. This CDR3 reads CSVCISGGLQETQYF. CDR3 nucleotides: TGCAGCGTTTGCATTAGCGGGGGTCTACAAGAGACCCAGTACTTC.

DNA of the CDR3: TGTGCCAGCAGTCCAGGGGGCACCGAGCAGTACTTC. Encoded protein: CASSPGGTEQYF. The genes are TRBV12-3 or TRBV12-4 and TRBJ2-7; TRBD1 aligns across 8 bases. V gave up 5 bases and J gave up 6 bases; unmatched junction bases: 3. CDR3 size: 12 residues.

A remark on this clone: Relative to the germline gene, one junction end is altered; a read error may explain this. This chain connects TRBV12-5 to TRBJ1-6; D remains unclear. Germline V gene sequence: CDR1 LGHNT, CDR2 FRNRAP. The CDR3 length is 13 residues. The CDR3 region has the DNA TGTGCTAGTGGCTTGGGAGTCGGTTCACCCCTCCACTTT. Protein: CASGLGVGSPLHF. Based on the CDR3 plus reference TRBV12-5 and TRBJ1-6, the full variable domain is DARVTQTPRHKVTEMGQEVTMRCQPILGHNTVFWYRQTMMQGLELLAYFRNRAPLDDSGMPKDRFSAEMPDATLATLKIQPSEPRDSAVYFCASGLGVGSPLHFGNGTRLTVT.

This chain links TRBV6-6 with TRBJ2-1, with D possibly matching TRBD2 (5 bases). The V gene's germline CDR1 is MNHNY and CDR2 SVGAGI (reference sequence). The CDR3 has 16 residues. Trimming cost V 6 bases and J 0 bases, with 15 bases left between them. The CDR3 here is CASRLTDWSSYNEQFF. In nucleotides, the CDR3 is TGTGCCAGCAGATTAACGGACTGGAGCTCCTACAATGAGCAGTTCTTC.

V is TRBV4-2 and J is TRBJ1-2, with no clear D. The V end lost 4 bases, the J end lost 3 bases, and 9 bases lay between the germline ends. This CDR3 region has 13 residues. CDR1 and CDR2 (germline): LGHNA, YNFKEQ. The CDR3 protein is CASSPGRDYGYTF. The CDR3, as DNA: TGTGCCAGCAGCCCTGGTCGGGACTATGGCTACACCTTC.

The V gene is TRBV6-5, the J gene TRBJ1-2, with 8 bases identical to TRBD1. CDR1 is MNHEY and CDR2 is SVGAGI in the germline V gene. V trimming: 3 bases; J trimming: 7 bases; junction bases outside the gene matches: 7. This CDR3 is 14 amino acids long. The CDR3 DNA reads as TGTGCCAGCAGTTATACGGGTCAGGGGGCTGGCTACACCTTC. It is translated as CASSYTGQGAGYTF.

The chain employs TRBV12-3 or TRBV12-4 and TRBJ2-7, with 8 bases aligning to TRBD1. The length of the CDR3 is 12 residues. Trimming removed 4 bases from V and 9 bases from J; junction bases left unmatched: 5. CDR3 nucleotide sequence: TGTGCCAGCAGTTCCGGACAGGGCGGGCAGTACTTC. Its translation is CASSSGQGGQYF.